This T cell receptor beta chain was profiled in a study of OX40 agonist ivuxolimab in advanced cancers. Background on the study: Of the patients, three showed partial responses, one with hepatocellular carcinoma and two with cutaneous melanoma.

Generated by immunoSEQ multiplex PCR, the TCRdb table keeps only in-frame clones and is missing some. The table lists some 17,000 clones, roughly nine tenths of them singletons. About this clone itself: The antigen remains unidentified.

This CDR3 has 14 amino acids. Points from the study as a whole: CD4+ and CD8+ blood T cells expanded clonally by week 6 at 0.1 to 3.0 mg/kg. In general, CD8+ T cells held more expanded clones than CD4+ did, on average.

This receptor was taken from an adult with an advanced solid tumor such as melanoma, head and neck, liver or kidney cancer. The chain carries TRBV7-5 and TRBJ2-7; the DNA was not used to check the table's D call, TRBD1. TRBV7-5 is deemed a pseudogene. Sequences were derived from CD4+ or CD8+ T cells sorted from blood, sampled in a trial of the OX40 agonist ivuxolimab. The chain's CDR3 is CASSPDRGLDEQYF. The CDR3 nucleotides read TGTGCCAGCAGCCCGGACAGGGGGCTTGACGAGCAGTACTTC.